The entry that follows covers one T cell receptor (beta chain) sequence. The multiple sclerosis control group consisted of treatment-naive patients whose relapsing-remitting disease, which was either stable or active, fulfilled revised McDonald criteria. The CD8+ and CD4+ T cells were isolated magnetically using a negative isolation approach, whereas the TEMRA cells were enriched by FACS. These data come from a study of CD8 T cells in Susac syndrome. Reverse transcription of roughly 0.5 to 1 ug RNA used random hexamers. By means of immunoSEQ multiplex PCR, TCR beta CDR3 spanning 54 Vbeta and 13 Jbeta underwent amplification. TCRdb re-called the immunoSEQ multiplex PCR reads with MiXCR, one entry per CDR3 protein. This table holds approximately 200,000 distinct CDR3 sequences, about 93% found once. Looked up from germline, CDR1 is MGHRA and CDR2 is YSYEKL. The CDR3 covers 14 residues. Trimming at V came to 3 bases and at J to 3 bases, leaving 4 bases not matched to a gene.

The clonotype was recovered from a human donor with multiple sclerosis. The sequencing sample was made of CD8+ T cells from PBMCs. The chain uses TRBV4-1 and TRBJ2-7; 8 bases map to TRBD2. The CDR3, as DNA: TGCGCCAGCAGCCAGGGACTAGAATTCTACGAGCAGTACTTC. Translating it yields CASSQGLEFYEQYF.